The T cell receptor (beta chain) under discussion was sequenced for a study of OX40 agonist ivuxolimab in advanced cancers. Deletions cut 3 bases from V and 3 bases from J, with 9 bases between. From germline, CDR1 is SGHAT and CDR2 FQNNGV. The CDR3 runs 13 residues. Produced via immunoSEQ multiplex PCR; TCRdb's table is partial and in-frame only. The table has some 43,000 clones, 85% to 90% seen once; the top ten hold under 13%. The starting material was CD4+ or CD8+ T cells sorted from blood, obtained in a trial of the OX40 agonist ivuxolimab. This chain links TRBV11-2 with TRBJ2-7; D tentatively fits TRBD1 or TRBD2 (5 bases each). This receptor was identified in an adult with an advanced solid tumor such as melanoma, head and neck, liver or kidney cancer. CDR3 sequence: CASSFGAGYEQYF. The CDR3 coding sequence is TGTGCCAGCAGCTTCGGGGCTGGCTACGAGCAGTACTTC.